Listed here is a single T cell receptor (beta chain). The record originates from a study of blood T cell repertoires in COVID-19. Overall study: Sources were T cells, B-cell-depleted T cells, or PBMCs; the material itself was cDNA or gDNA.

In the original processing: Estimated nucleated cell counts came from reference gene primer amplification. Clones were read by immunoSEQ multiplex PCR, and TCRdb kept only the in-frame ones, dropping some. The V and J calls and clone size come from that table; D and trimming were worked out from the DNA. Counted here are over 600,000 clones, about nine tenths occurring once; the ten biggest clones make up roughly 0.25%. Germline V gene sequence: CDR1 LGHNT, CDR2 FRNRAP. Between the trimmed V and J ends, which lost 2 bases and 0 bases, there was a span of 22 bases. CDR3 length: 20 residues. The rearrangement links TRBV12-5 to TRBJ1-4; maybe TRBD1 (5 bases). Input material: peripheral blood. The receptor was derived from a woman aged 18 to 35 with acute or convalescent COVID-19. CDR3 coding DNA: TGTGCTAGTGGTTTGCTCCTCCCGACAGCCCGGAAGGCAACTAATGAAAAACTGTTTTTT. It codes for CASGLLLPTARKATNEKLFF.